This T cell receptor beta chain was profiled in a study of T cell responses to AZD1222 COVID-19 vaccine. General study results and limits: Per reports, nearly half of all spike-specific TCRs target regions that are unmutated in variants. Breadth and depth of Spike-specific TCRs rose after two AZD1222 doses.

CDR3 length: 16 residues. Trimming took 0 bases from V and 1 from J; bases not matched to a gene: 2. Looked up from germline, CDR1 is SGHTA and CDR2 is FQGNSA. TCRdb keeps only in-frame clones here, not all; method: immunoSEQ multiplex PCR. The sample shows about 160,000 clones, 80% to 90% of them seen only once. Worth noting for this clone: Its matching antigen is unknown.

The rearrangement links TRBV7-2 to TRBJ2-5; 10 bases agree with TRBD1. The sample was peripheral blood, taken on day 0 of AZD1222 vaccination. The receptor comes from an adult in good health. As DNA, the CDR3 is TGTGCCAGCAGCTTAGCCAGACAGGGGGCCCAAGAGACCCAGTACTTC. Its translation: CASSLARQGAQETQYF.